This T cell receptor beta chain stems from a study of blood T cells in healthy people across ages. The study, taken as a whole, reports: It was not possible, with unsorted PBMCs, to conclusively compare naive and antigen-experienced cells. Higher diversity and more naive CD4+ cells were features of long-lived donors, compared to aged donors.

Details on this clonotype: Its antigen is not identified.

Then a second PCR, running about 7 to 11 cycles, was carried out with a sample-barcoded 5' primer and a J-beta primer mix. Template switching added a 12-random-nucleotide identifier to every cDNA molecule. Sequencing yielded, for each sample, at least 3 million paired-end reads carrying CDR3. TCRdb re-derived calls from the 5' RACE reads in MiXCR, one entry per CDR3 protein. The table has 2 million or so distinct CDR3 sequences, roughly 49% seen once; the top ten hold roughly 2%. The CDR3 is made up of 15 amino acids. V gave up 7 bases and J gave up 2 bases; unmatched junction bases: 6. Per the germline V gene, CDR1 is MNHEY and CDR2 is SVGEGT.

Sample: blood. The sequence was obtained from a middle-aged woman in good health. The V gene is TRBV6-2 or TRBV6-3, the J gene TRBJ1-5; TRBD1 aligns across 9 bases. This CDR3 is CASTIQGAGNQPQHF. In DNA form, the CDR3 reads TGTGCCAGCACCATACAGGGGGCGGGCAATCAGCCCCAGCATTTT.